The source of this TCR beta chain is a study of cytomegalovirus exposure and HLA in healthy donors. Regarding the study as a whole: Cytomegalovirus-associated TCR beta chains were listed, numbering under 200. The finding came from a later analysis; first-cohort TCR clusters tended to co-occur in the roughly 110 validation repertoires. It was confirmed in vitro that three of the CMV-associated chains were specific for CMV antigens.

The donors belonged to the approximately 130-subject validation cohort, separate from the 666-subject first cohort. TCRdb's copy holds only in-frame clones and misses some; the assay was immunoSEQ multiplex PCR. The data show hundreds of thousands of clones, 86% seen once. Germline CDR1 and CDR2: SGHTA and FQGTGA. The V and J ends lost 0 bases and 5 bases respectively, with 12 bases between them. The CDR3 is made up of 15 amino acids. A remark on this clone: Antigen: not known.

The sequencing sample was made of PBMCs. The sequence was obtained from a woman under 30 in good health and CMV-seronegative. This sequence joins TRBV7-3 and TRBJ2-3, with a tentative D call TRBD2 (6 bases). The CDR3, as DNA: TGTGCCAGCAGCTTAACGGGACTTATTTTAGATACGCAGTATTTT. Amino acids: CASSLTGLILDTQYF.